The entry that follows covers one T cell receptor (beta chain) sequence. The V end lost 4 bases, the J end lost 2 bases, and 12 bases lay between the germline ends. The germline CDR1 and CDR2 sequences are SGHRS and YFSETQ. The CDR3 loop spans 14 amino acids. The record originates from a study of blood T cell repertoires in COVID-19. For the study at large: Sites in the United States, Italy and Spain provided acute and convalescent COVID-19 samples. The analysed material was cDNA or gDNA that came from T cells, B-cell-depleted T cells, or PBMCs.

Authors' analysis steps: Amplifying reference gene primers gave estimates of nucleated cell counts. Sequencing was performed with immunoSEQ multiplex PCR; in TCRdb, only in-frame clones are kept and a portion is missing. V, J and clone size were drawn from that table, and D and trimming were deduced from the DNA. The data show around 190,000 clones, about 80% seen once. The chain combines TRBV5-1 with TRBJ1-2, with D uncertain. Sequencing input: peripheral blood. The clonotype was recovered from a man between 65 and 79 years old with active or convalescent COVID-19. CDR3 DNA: TGCGCCAGCAGCCACGGGGAGGGAAACTATGGCTACACCTTC. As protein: CASSHGEGNYGYTF. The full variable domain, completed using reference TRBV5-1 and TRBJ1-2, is KAGVTQTPRYLIKTRGQQVTLSCSPISGHRSVSWYQQTPGQGLQFLFEYFSETQRNKGNFPGRFSGRQFSNSRSEMNVSTLELGDSALYLCASSHGEGNYGYTFGSGTRLTVV.